This TCR beta chain emerged from a study of CD8+CD57+ T cells in acquired aplastic anemia. Study-wide background: DNA per sorted CD4+ or CD8+ sample ranged roughly 0.19 to 30 ug, averaging roughly 3.3 ug.

Study outcomes and limitations: For CD8+ Simpson's diversity, patients and controls showed no significant difference. Common to patients and controls were roughly 30 CD8+ CDR3 sequences.

Germline assignment: CDR1 SGHVS and CDR2 FQNEAQ. V lost 1 base and J lost 8; bases outside the gene matches: 13. The CDR3 is 16 amino acids. TCR beta VDJ and CDR3 profiles were obtained from a genomic DNA template. One entry per CDR3 protein results from TCRdb running MiXCR on the reads. Among around 150,000 distinct CDR3 sequences listed, more than 35% were seen once. As regards this clonotype: Its target is unknown.

This receptor was identified in a human donor in good health, serving as a control. The chain joins TRBV7-8 to TRBJ1-2, with 7 bases fitting TRBD1. Sequences were obtained from sorted CD4+, CD8+, or CD8+CD57+ T cells (not recorded which) from PBMCs. CDR3 nucleotides: TGTGCCAGCAGCTTAGGATTATTGGCAGGGGGAGGCGGCTACACCTTC. Translated, it gives CASSLGLLAGGGGYTF. The complete variable domain, with remaining parts taken from reference TRBV7-8 and TRBJ1-2, reads GAGVSQSPRYKVAKRGQDVALRCDPISGHVSLFWYQQALGQGPEFLTYFQNEAQLDKSGLPSDRFFAERPEGSVSTLKIQRTQQEDSAVYLCASSLGLLAGGGGYTFGSGTRLTVV.